A selection of T cell receptor beta chains follows, all from one sample in a study of T cell responses to AZD1222 COVID-19 vaccine. Clones were sequenced by immunoSEQ multiplex PCR, and TCRdb holds only the in-frame ones, with some missing. The profile shows about 120,000 clones, about 88% of them singletons. The starting material was peripheral blood, obtained 28 days after the second AZD1222 dose. The receptors derive from an adult who received the AZD1222 COVID-19 vaccine. Both conserved end residues are part of each CDR3. Each record gives: CDR3 DNA, CDR3 protein, clone size, V gene, J gene, D gene. D genes are given only for firm matches. A row's size may be missing; if present it is once, few, many or a size class.

TGTGCCAGCAGTTTCGGGCGGGGGGCTCACTATGGCTACACCTTC	CASSFGRGAHYGYTF	-	TRBV27	TRBJ1-2	-
TGTGCCAGCAGCGATCGGTTGATGAACACTGAAGCTTTCTTT	CASSDRLMNTEAFF	-	TRBV7-2	TRBJ1-1	-
TGCGCCAGCAGCTTGGACCCCGGGACAGGGACGGGCACTGAAGCTTTCTTT	CASSLDPGTGTGTEAFF	-	TRBV5-1	TRBJ1-1	TRBD1
TGTGCCAGCAGGAACTTTGTGGAGCTGTTTTTT	CASRNFVELFF	-	TRBV28	TRBJ2-2	-
TGTGCCAGCAGCAGGGTGGGGACTGAAGCTTTCTTT	CASSRVGTEAFF	-	TRBV6-5	TRBJ1-1	-
TGTGCCAGCAGTTTTATTGGTAGCGGGGGCTACGAGCAGTACTTC	CASSFIGSGGYEQYF	-	TRBV28	TRBJ2-7	TRBD2
TGTGCCAGCTCACCTCCGGGGTCTGTGAACACTGAAGCTTTCTTT	CASSPPGSVNTEAFF	-	TRBV18	TRBJ1-1	-
TGTGCCAGCAGTTACCGGGACAGGGATTACGAGCAGTACTTC	CASSYRDRDYEQYF	-	TRBV6-5	TRBJ2-7	TRBD1
TGCACCAGCGTAACCGGGACTAGCGGCTACAATGAGCAGTTCTTC	CTSVTGTSGYNEQFF	-	TRBV1	TRBJ2-1	-
TGTGCCAGCAGCGTAGGGGTAACAGCCTCTCAAAACTATGGCTACACCTTC	CASSVGVTASQNYGYTF	-	TRBV9	TRBJ1-2	-
TGTGCCAGTAGTATCTACAGGGGGCCCGACCAGCCCCAGCATTTT	CASSIYRGPDQPQHF	-	TRBV19	TRBJ1-5	TRBD1
TGTGCCAGCAGCGGAGTTCAGGGGCGCGGTGCCGGCTACACCTTC	CASSGVQGRGAGYTF	-	TRBV5-4	TRBJ1-2	-
TGTGCCAGCAGAACAGGGCCCAACACTGAAGCTTTCTTT	CASRTGPNTEAFF	-	TRBV6-5	TRBJ1-1	-
TGTGCCAGCACCACCGGGACAGCGAGGACCCAGTACTTC	CASTTGTARTQYF	-	TRBV27	TRBJ2-5	TRBD1
TGTGCCAGTAGTGGCGCGAGCGGTACCACAGATACGCAGTATTTT	CASSGASGTTDTQYF	once	TRBV19	TRBJ2-3	-
TGTGCCAGCAGTTCAGGGGGCCGGGAGTACTTC	CASSSGGREYF	-	TRBV27	TRBJ2-7	TRBD1
TGTGCCAGCAGCCCACCAGGGCGGTATTTATCAGCTAACTATGGCTACACCTTC	CASSPPGRYLSANYGYTF	-	TRBV11-2	TRBJ1-2	-
TGTGCCCTTTCCCGGGACAGGACATCCTACGAGCAGTACTTC	CALSRDRTSYEQYF	few	TRBV30	TRBJ2-7	TRBD1
TGTGCCAGCAGTCCGGGACAGGGCTACAATGAGCAGTTCTTC	CASSPGQGYNEQFF	-	TRBV27	TRBJ2-1	TRBD1
TGTGCCAGCAGCGTAGTCGGGACAGAGATCTCCGAGCAGTACTTC	CASSVVGTEISEQYF	once	TRBV9	TRBJ2-7	TRBD1
TGTGCCAGCAGTTTAGTTCACGGGGAGCTGTTTTTT	CASSLVHGELFF	-	TRBV27	TRBJ2-2	-
TGTGCCAGCAACGGGGGCCTCCTCTCCCAGTACTTC	CASNGGLLSQYF	-	TRBV28	TRBJ2-5	-
TGTGCCAGCAGCCATCAAATGGGACCACCCGACGAGCAGTACTTC	CASSHQMGPPDEQYF	-	TRBV3-1/TRBV3-2	TRBJ2-7	-
TGTGCCAGCCGAGGGACAGCTCCCAATTCACCCCTCCACTTT	CASRGTAPNSPLHF	-	TRBV27	TRBJ1-6	TRBD1
TGTGCCAGTAGTAGAACGGAGATTGATGGCTACACCTTC	CASSRTEIDGYTF	-	TRBV19	TRBJ1-2	-
TGTGCCAGCAGCTTAAGTCCTGGGGATGAGCAGTTCTTC	CASSLSPGDEQFF	-	TRBV7-3	TRBJ2-1	-
TGTGCCAGCAGCTTAGGGGGTTTGGAGAATCAGCCCCAGCATTTT	CASSLGGLENQPQHF	-	TRBV7-8	TRBJ1-5	-
TGTGCCATCAGTGTGAGGGGAGGTTACGAGCAGTACTTC	CAISVRGGYEQYF	-	TRBV10-3	TRBJ2-7	-
TGTGCCAGCAGCCGGGGGACGTATAGCAATCAGCCCCAGCATTTT	CASSRGTYSNQPQHF	few	TRBV3-1/TRBV3-2	TRBJ1-5	-
TGCGCCCGCAGCTTGGGGGGGGAGACCCAGTACTTC	CARSLGGETQYF	-	TRBV5-1	TRBJ2-5	TRBD2
TGTGCCAGCAGCTTCCTTCCTGGAGCCACTGAAGCTTTCTTT	CASSFLPGATEAFF	-	TRBV11-3	TRBJ1-1	-
TGTGCCAGCAGTTCCGGGGCATATAGCAATCAGCCCCAGCATTTT	CASSSGAYSNQPQHF	-	TRBV6-2/TRBV6-3	TRBJ1-5	-
TGTGCCAGCATGGATTCCGGGACAGGTTCCGCTGAAGCTTTCTTT	CASMDSGTGSAEAFF	-	TRBV25-1	TRBJ1-1	TRBD1
TGTGCCACGGGGTTCATTGGTAATGAAAAACTGTTTTTT	CATGFIGNEKLFF	-	TRBV28	TRBJ1-4	-
TGTGCCAGTGAGGCGCGGGGACAGGGCCATGGCTACACCTTC	CASEARGQGHGYTF	-	TRBV19	TRBJ1-2	TRBD1
TGTGCCAGCAGTCTGAGGGGGAACTACGAGCAGTACTTC	CASSLRGNYEQYF	-	TRBV12-3/TRBV12-4	TRBJ2-7	-
TGTGCCAGCAGCTTACAGAGGAGATCCGAGCAGTACTTC	CASSLQRRSEQYF	-	TRBV7-2	TRBJ2-7	-
TGTGCCAGCAGCTTGTTGGGGACTCCCTACGAGCAGTACTTC	CASSLLGTPYEQYF	-	TRBV5-4	TRBJ2-7	-
TGTGCCAGCAGCTTAGGCCGGGACAGGGTGCAGTCAGAGCAGTTCTTC	CASSLGRDRVQSEQFF	-	TRBV11-2	TRBJ2-1	TRBD1
TGTGCCTGGAGTGTACGATCCACAGATACGCAGTATTTT	CAWSVRSTDTQYF	-	TRBV30	TRBJ2-3	-
TGTGCCAGTAGTTGGCCAGGGGAAGAAAAACTGTTTTTT	CASSWPGEEKLFF	-	TRBV19	TRBJ1-4	-
TGTGCCAGCAGATTCGAGGGGGCGCGTTATGGCTACACCTTC	CASRFEGARYGYTF	-	TRBV7-2	TRBJ1-2	TRBD1
TGCGCCAGCAGCCAAGAGGGACAGGGGGCGGGTGGGGAGCTGTTTTTT	CASSQEGQGAGGELFF	-	TRBV4-3	TRBJ2-2	TRBD1
TGTGCCAGCAGTTACAGGTCCTACGAGCAGTACTTC	CASSYRSYEQYF	-	TRBV6-2/TRBV6-3	TRBJ2-7	-
TGTGCCAGCAGCCCGCAAGTTTGGGGAGTTATTACCCTCCACTTT	CASSPQVWGVITLHF	few	TRBV2	TRBJ1-6	-
TGTGCCAGCTCTTACCGAACAGGGTGGCTTGAAGCTTTCTTT	CASSYRTGWLEAFF	-	TRBV2	TRBJ1-1	-
TGTGCCACCAGCCTGGAGGTGGGTGGGGATACGCAGTATTTT	CATSLEVGGDTQYF	few	TRBV15	TRBJ2-3	-
TGTGCCAGCAGCCAGGGTCGAAACACCATATATTTT	CASSQGRNTIYF	-	TRBV5-6	TRBJ1-3	-
TGTGCCAGCAGCCAAGGACATCCCAACTATGGCTACACCTTC	CASSQGHPNYGYTF	-	TRBV14	TRBJ1-2	-
TGTGCCAGCAGTTACTCCCGGGGGCGGGGCGGGGAGCTGTTTTTT	CASSYSRGRGGELFF	-	TRBV6-5	TRBJ2-2	-
TGTGCCAGCAGAATACAGAGCTCCTATAATTCACCCCTCCACTTT	CASRIQSSYNSPLHF	once	TRBV2	TRBJ1-6	-
TGCGCCAGCAGCCAAGATTGGGGCAGGATGACCAACGTCCTGACTTTC	CASSQDWGRMTNVLTF	-	TRBV4-3	TRBJ2-6	-